This TCR beta chain is from a study of cytomegalovirus exposure and HLA in healthy donors. Study information: Across around 400 genotyped donors, 65% to 90% landed in the Caucasian-associated ancestry cluster. Broader study findings: Trimming of TCR beta V- and J-genes showed a link, identified in a later analysis, to a missense DCLRE1C variant.

The CDR3 contains 11 residues. The V end was cut by 7 bases, the J end by 3 bases, with 7 bases between. The germline gives CDR1 MNHEY, CDR2 SMNVEV (reference sequence). The study ran its PCR with 60 Vbeta and 13 Jbeta primers. Per the authors' pipeline: Roughly 12 million shared chains were among approximately 87 million unique TCR beta chains counted in a later analysis. Sequenced by immunoSEQ multiplex PCR; TCRdb stores in-frame clones only, minus some. D and trimming were read from the DNA, whereas the V and J calls and clone size are those reported in that table. The table includes over 35,000 clones, around two thirds detected once. Healthy donors of bone marrow made up the group. This clone was seen a few times. Its antigen is unidentified.

V and J are TRBV27 and TRBJ2-7; the D gene is possibly TRBD1 (6 bases). The receptor was derived from a human donor in good health. The material sequenced was PBMCs. CDR3 residues: CASTQGYEQYF. The CDR3 DNA is TGTGCCAGCACACAGGGCTACGAGCAGTACTTC.